This TCR delta chain was recorded in a study of gamma-delta chains in newborns, infants, children (dated by TCRdb to the late 2010s). Notes on the research overall: According to the study title, microbial exposure causes polyclonal expansion of innate gammadelta T cells right after birth. Right after human newborns were born, the researchers looked at the way microbial exposure shaped their populations of innate gammadelta T cells.

The reads were generated on an Illumina MiSeq. TCRdb reran clone calling on the public reads with CATT; rows sharing one DNA sequence were then combined. Recorded for this sample are about 7,000 delta-chain clones; 0.65% to 0.8% of them occurred a single time. The ten largest account for less than 20% of the sample. Judged by its sample share, this clone qualifies as medium-sized (0.01 to 0.1%). Its antigen is still unknown. The sample holds no much larger clone one base away, and base qualities are not on file. V ends up 0 bases short and J 2 bases short, with an unmatched junction base count of 12. From cysteine to phenylalanine, the CDR3 is 20 amino acids long. The entry retains the CDR3 DNA only, 60 bases that are in frame from base 1. Reading the germline V gene gives CDR1 GEAIGNYY and CDR2 EKD.

The sequence is built from TRDV2 and TRDJ3; 7 middle bases align to TRDD3. The TCR was taken from a child who was a newborn, infant or young child, either healthy, febrile or measles-vaccinated (not recorded which). Sequencing was carried out using blood. The base sequence is TGTGCCTGTGACACCGTGGCTGGGGGTAACAGCGCCTGGGACACCCGACAGATGTTTTTC. This sequence encodes CACDTVAGGNSAWDTRQMFF.